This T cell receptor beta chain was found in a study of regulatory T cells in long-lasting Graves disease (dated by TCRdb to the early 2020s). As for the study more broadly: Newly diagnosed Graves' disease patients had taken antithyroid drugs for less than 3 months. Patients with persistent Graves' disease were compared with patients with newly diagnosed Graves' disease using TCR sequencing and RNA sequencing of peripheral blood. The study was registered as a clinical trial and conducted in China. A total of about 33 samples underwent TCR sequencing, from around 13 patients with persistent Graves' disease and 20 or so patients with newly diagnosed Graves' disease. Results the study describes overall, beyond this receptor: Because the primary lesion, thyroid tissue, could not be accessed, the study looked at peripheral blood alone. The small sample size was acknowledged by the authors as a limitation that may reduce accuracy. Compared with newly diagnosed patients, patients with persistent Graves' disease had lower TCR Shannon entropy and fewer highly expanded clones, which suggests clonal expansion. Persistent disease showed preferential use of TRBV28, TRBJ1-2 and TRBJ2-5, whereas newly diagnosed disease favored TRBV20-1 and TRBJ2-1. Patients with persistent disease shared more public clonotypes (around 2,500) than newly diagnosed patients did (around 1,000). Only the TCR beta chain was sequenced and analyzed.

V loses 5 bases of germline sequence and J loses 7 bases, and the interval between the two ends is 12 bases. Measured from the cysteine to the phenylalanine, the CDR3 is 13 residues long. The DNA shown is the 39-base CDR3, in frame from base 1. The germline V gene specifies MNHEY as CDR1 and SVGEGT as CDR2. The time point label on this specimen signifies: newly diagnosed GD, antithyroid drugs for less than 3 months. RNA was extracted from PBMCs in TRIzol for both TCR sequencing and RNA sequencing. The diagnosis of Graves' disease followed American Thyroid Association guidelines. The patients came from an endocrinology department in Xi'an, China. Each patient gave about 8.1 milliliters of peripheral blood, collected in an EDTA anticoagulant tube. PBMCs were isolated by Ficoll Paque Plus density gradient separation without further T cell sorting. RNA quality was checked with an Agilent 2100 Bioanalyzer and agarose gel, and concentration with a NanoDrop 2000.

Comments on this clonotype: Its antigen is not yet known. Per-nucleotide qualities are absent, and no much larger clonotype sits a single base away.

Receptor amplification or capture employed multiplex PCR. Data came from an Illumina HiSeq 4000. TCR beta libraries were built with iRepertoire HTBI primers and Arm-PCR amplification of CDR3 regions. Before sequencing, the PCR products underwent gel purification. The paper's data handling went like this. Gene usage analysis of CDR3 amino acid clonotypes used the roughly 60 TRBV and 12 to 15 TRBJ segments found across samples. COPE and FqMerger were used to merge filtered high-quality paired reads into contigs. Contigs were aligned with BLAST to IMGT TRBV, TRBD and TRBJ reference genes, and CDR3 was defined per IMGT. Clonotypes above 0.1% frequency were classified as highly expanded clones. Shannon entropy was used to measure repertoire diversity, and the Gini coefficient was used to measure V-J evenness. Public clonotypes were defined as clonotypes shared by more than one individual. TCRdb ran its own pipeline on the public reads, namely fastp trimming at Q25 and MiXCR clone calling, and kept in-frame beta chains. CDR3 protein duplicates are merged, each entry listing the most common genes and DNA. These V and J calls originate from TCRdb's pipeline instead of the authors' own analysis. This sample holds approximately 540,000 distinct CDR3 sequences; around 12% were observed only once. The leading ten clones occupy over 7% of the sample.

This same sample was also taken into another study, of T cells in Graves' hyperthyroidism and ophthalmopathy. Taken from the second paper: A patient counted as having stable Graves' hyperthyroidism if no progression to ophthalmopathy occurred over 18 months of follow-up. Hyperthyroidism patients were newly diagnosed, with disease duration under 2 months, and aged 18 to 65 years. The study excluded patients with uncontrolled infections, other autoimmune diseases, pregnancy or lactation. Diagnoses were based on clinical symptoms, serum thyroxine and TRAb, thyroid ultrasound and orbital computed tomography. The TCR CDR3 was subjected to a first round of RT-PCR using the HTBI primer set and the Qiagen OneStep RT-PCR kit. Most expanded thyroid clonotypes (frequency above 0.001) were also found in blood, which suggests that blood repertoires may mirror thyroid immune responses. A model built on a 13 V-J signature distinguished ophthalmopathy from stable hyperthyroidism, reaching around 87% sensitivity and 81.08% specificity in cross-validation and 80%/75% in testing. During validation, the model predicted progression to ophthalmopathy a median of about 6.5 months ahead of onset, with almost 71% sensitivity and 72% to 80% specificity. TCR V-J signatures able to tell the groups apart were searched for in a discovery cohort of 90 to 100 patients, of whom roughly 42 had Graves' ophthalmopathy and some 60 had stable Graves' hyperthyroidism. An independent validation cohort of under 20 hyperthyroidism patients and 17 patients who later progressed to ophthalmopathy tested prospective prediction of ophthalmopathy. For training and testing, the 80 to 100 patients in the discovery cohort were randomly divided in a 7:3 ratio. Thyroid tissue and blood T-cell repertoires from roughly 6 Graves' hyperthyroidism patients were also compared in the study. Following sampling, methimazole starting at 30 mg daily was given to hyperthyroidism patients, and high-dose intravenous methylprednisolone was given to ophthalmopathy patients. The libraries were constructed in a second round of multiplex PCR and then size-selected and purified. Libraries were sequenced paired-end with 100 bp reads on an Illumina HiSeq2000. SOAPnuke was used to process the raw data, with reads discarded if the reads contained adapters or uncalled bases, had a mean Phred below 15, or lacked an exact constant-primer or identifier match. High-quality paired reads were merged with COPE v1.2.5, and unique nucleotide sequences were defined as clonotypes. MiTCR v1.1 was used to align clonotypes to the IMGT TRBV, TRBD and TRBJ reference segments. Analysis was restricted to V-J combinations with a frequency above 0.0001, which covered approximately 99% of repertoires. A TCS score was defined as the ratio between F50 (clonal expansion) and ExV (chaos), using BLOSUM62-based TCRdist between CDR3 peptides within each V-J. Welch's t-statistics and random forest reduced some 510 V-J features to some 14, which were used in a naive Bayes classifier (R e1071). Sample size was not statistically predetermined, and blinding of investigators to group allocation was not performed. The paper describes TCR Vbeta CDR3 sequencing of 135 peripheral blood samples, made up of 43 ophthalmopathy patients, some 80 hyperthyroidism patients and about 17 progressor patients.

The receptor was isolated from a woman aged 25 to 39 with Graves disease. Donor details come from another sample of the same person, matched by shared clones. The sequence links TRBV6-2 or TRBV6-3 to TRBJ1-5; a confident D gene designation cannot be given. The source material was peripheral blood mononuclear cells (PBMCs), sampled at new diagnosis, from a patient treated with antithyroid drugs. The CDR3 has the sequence CASSDWSEQPQHF. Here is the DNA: TGTGCCAGCAGTGACTGGAGTGAGCAGCCCCAGCATTTT.